This T cell receptor beta chain stems from a study of T cells in severe cutaneous drug reactions (dated by TCRdb to the late 2010s). Study-level background: Between about 2011 and 2019, patients were recruited from Taiwan, Thailand and a European registry network. Only patients with a probable or definite SJS/TEN or DRESS diagnosis by RegiSCAR criteria were enrolled. Assignment of the culprit drug relied on both the Naranjo algorithm and the ALDEN drug causality algorithm. Blister fluids/cells, PBMC and other biological samples were taken from patients in the acute stage or the recovery stage. The study combined bulk TCR sequencing with single-cell sequencing, quantitative PCR validation, functional assays and transgenic mouse experiments. Libraries used iRepertoire multiplex PCR; authors cited a comparison showing similar capture of abundant clonotypes across iRepertoire and 5' RACE methods with or without UMI.

Here is what the overall study found, with its caveats: The authors stated that further study is still needed to find out whether the public TCR applies more generally to SJS/TEN caused by other drugs. A public TCRbeta CDR3, present at a mean of roughly 14% in all seven CBZ-SJS/TEN blister samples, was undetectable or scarce in PBMC from tolerant controls and healthy donors. CBZ-SJS/TEN patients showed strongly increased TRBV12-4 usage, with averages of 30% to 35% in blister cells and roughly 5.2% in PBMC.

Library preparation used the iRepertoire multiplex PCR system with TCR subtype-specific primers for both bulk and single-cell sequencing. Multiplex PCR using primers aimed at the V, D and J gene regions produced the bulk TCR beta libraries. Each sample contributed roughly 90-500 ng of RNA as input for preparing the bulk TCR library. An Illumina MiSeq was used to sequence bulk TCR beta amplicons. In the original analysis: Quality control steps removed sample misassignments and low-quality sequencing reads. CDR3 was defined as the amino acids lying between the Y[YFLI]C motif of the V-gene and the [FW]GXGT motif of the J-segment. CDR3 clonotypes and TRBV and TRBJ gene assignments were based on the IMGT database. TRBV expression in each sample was normalized to the mean expression of the same gene in PBMC from some 44 healthy donors. One entry per CDR3 protein sequence results from the TCRdb reprocessing of the reads, with DNA left out. It is TCRdb's table, rather than the study itself, that gives the V and J calls and clone size. The sample table on file contains some 9,900 distinct CDR3 sequences. The top ten clonotypes cover roughly 23% of the sample.

Worth noting for this clonotype: Its cognate antigen has yet to be identified.

Sequenced donors were patients with carbamazepine-induced Stevens-Johnson syndrome or toxic epidermal necrolysis (CBZ-SJS/TEN). To look for drug-specific clonotypes, next-generation sequencing was used to profile the T cell receptor repertoires of patients with drug-induced severe cutaneous adverse reactions. The RNA was isolated from either blister cells of skin lesions or peripheral blood mononuclear cells. Including the terminal cysteine and phenylalanine, the CDR3 comprises 13 residues. The DNA sequence is not available. According to the germline V gene, CDR1 reads SQVTM and CDR2 reads ANQGSEA. This TCR was recovered from a human donor with Stevens-Johnson syndrome, a severe cutaneous drug reaction. The sample consisted of cells from a skin blister. The cell subset or site tag for this specimen amounts to: unsorted cells from skin lesion blisters. The sequence joins TRBV29-1 to TRBJ2-2; the TCRdb call, TRBD1, lacks DNA for checking. The CDR3: CSVAVGRTGELFF.